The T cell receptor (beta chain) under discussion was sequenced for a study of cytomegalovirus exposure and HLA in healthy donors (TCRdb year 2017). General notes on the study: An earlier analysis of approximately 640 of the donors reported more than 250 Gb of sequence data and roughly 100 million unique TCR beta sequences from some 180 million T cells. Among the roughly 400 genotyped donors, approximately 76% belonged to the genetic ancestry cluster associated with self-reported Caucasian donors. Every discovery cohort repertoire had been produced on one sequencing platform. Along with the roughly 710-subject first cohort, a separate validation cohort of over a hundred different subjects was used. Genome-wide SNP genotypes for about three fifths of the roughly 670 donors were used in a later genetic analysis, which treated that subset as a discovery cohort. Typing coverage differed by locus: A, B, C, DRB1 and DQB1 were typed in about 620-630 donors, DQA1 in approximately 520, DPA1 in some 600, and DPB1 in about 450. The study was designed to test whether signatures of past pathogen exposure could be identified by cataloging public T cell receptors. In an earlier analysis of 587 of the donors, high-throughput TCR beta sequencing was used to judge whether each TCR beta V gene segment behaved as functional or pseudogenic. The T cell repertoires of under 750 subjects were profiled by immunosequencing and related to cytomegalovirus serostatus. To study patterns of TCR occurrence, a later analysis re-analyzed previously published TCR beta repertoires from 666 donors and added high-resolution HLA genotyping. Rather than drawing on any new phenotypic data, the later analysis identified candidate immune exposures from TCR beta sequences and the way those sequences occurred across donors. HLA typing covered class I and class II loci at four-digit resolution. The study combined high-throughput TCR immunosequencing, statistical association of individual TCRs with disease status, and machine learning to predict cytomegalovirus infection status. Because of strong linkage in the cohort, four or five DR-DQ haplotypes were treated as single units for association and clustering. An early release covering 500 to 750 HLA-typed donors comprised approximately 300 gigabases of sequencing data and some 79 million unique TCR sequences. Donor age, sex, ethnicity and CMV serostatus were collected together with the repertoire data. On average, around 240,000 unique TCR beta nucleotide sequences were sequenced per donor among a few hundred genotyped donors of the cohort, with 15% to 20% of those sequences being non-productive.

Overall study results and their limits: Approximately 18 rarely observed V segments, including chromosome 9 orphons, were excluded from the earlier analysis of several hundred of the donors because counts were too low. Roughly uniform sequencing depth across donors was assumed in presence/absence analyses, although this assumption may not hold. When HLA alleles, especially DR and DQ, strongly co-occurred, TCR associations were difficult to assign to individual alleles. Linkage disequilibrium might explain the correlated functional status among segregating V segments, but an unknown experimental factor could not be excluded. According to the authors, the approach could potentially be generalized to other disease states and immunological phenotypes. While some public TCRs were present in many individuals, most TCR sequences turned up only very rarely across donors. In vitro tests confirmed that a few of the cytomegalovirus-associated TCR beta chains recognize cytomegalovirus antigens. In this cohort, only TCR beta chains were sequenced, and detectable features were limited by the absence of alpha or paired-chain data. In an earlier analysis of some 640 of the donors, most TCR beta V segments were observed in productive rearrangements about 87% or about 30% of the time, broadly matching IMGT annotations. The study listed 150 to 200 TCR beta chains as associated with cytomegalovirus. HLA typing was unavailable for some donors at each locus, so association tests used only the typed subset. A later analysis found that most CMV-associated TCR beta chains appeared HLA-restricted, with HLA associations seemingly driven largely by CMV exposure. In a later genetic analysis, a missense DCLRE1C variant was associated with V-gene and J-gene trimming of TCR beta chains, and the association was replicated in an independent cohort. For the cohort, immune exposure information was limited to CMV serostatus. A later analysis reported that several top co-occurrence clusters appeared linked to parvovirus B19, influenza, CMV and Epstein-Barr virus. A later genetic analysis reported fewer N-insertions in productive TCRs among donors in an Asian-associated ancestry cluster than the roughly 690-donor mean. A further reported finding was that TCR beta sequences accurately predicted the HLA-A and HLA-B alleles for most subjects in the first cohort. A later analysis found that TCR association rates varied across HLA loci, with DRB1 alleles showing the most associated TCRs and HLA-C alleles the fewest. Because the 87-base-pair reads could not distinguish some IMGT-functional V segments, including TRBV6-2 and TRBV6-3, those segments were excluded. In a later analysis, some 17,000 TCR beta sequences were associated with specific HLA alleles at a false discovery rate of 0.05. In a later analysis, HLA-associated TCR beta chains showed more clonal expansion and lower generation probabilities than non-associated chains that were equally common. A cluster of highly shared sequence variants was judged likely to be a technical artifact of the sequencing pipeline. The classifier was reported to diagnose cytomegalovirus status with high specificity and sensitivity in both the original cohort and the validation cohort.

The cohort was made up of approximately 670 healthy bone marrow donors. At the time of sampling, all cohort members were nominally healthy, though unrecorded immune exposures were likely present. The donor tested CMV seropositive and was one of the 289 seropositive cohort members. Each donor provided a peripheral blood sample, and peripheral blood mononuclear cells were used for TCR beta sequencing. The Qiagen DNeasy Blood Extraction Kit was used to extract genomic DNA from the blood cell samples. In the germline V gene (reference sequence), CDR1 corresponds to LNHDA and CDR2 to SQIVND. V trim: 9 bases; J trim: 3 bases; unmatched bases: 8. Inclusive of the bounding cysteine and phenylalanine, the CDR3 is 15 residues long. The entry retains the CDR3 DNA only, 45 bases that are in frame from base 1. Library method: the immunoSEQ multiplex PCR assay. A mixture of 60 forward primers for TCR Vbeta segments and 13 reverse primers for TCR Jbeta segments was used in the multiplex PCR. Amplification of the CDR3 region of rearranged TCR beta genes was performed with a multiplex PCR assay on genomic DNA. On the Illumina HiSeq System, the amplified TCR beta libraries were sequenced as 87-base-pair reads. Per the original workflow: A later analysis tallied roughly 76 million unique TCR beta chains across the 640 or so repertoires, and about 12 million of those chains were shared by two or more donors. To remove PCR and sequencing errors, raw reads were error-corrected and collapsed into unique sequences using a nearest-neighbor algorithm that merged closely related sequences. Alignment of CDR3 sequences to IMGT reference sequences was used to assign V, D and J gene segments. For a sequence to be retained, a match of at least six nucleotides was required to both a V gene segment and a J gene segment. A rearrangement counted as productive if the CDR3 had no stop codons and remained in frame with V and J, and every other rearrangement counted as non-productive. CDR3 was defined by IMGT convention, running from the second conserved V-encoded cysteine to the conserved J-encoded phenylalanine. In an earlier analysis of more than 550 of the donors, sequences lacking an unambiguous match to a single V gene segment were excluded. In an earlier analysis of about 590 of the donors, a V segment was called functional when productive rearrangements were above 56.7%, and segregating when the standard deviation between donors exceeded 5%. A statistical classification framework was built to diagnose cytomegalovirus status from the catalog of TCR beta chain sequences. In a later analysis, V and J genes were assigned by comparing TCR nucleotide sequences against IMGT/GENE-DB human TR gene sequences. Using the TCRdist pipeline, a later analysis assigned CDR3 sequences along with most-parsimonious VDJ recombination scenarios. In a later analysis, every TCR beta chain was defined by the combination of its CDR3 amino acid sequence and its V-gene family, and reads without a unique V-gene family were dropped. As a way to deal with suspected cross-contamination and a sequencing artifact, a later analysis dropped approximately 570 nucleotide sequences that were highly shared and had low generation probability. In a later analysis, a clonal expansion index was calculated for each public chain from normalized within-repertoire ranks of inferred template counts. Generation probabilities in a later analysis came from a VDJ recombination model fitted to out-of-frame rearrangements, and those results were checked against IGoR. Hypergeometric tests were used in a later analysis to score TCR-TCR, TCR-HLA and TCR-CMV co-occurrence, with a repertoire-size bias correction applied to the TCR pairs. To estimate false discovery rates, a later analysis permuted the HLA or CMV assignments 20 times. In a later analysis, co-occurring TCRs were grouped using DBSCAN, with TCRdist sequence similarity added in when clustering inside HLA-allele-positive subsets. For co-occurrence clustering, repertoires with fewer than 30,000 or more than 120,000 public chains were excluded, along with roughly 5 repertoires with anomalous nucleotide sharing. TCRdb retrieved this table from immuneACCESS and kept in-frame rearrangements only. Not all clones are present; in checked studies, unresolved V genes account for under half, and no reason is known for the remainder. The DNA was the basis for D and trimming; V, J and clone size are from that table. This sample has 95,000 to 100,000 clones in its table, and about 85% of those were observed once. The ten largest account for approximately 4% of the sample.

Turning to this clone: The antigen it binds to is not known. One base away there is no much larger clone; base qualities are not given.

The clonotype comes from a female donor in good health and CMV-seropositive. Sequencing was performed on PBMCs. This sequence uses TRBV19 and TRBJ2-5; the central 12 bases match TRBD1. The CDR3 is CASGTGGAVKETQYF. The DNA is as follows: TGTGCCAGCGGGACAGGGGGCGCGGTAAAAGAGACCCAGTACTTC.